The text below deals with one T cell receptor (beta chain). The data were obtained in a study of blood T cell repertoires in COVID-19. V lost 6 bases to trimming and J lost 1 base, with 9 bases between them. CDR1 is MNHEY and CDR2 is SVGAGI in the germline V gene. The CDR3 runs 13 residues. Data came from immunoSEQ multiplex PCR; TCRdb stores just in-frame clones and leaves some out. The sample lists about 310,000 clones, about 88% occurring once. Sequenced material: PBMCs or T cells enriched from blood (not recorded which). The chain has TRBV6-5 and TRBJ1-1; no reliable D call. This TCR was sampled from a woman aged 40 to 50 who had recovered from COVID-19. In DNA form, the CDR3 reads TGTGCCAGCAGGGAGTCTTCGAACACTGAAGCTTTCTTT. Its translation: CASRESSNTEAFF.